This T cell receptor beta chain stems from a study of tumor-infiltrating lymphocytes in oesophageal squamous cell carcinoma. TCRdb reprocessed the PCR reads with MiXCR, giving one entry per CDR3 protein. The sample shows roughly 23,000 distinct CDR3 sequences, roughly 32% of them seen only once. This clonotype is judged medium-sized. V lost 4 bases and J lost 6, with 6 bases in between. The germline V gene encodes CDR1 SEHNR and CDR2 FQNEAQ (reference sequence). The CDR3 is 11 amino acids. The source of this sequence is a female donor with esophageal squamous cell carcinoma. The V call is TRBV7-9, the J call TRBJ2-5; D not resolved. The source material was esophageal tumor tissue. Here the CDR3 reads CASSSAQTQYF. The CDR3 nucleotides read TGTGCCAGCAGCTCCGCGCAGACCCAGTACTTC.